The 3 T cell receptor beta chains reported below all come from one sample, sequenced in a study of CD8 T cells in ankylosing spondylitis (dated by TCRdb to the late 2010s). Receptors were amplified or captured by 5' RACE. TCRdb shows the sequencer as Illumina HiSeq 2500. TCRdb reprocessed the public reads (quality trimming at Q25 with fastp, clone calling with MiXCR) and kept in-frame beta chains. Under each unique CDR3 protein, matching rows form one entry showing the most common genes and DNA. In this sample the table shows 200,000 to 250,000 distinct CDR3 sequences, roughly 24% of which occur a single time. Around 6.3% of the sample belongs to the ten largest clones. Sequenced: blood, either unsorted or a sorted T cell fraction (not recorded which). The receptors here all came from a male donor with ankylosing spondylitis or in good health (not recorded which).

V is TRBV25-1 and J is TRBJ2-3; a possible D gene is TRBD1 (5 bases). The CDR3 covers 14 residues. V was cut by 2 bases and J by 2 bases, with 8 bases left in between. CDR1 and CDR2 (germline): MGHDK, SYGVNS. The CDR3 here is CASSETGPTDTQYF. CDR3 bases: TGTGCCAGCAGTGAAACAGGCCCCACAGATACGCAGTATTTT.

This clonotype was recorded at least ten times. The J gene is TRBJ2-7, the V gene TRBV18; 9 positions match TRBD1. Per germline, CDR1 KGHSH and CDR2 LQKENI. CDR3 length: 13 residues. Unmatched junction bases numbered 3, after V lost 6 bases and J lost 3 bases. The CDR3 sequence is CASSVTGGYEQYF. The CDR3 nucleotides read TGTGCCAGCTCCGTGACAGGGGGCTACGAGCAGTACTTC.

This clonotype has a count of ten or more. The chain has TRBV5-1 and TRBJ1-1; no firm D call. This CDR3 comprises 13 residues. V lost 3 bases, J lost 3 bases, and 9 bases lay in between. CDR1 and CDR2 from the germline V gene are SGHRS and YFSETQ. The CDR3: CASSSEPDTEAFF. The CDR3 DNA sequence: TGCGCCAGCAGCTCCGAACCAGACACTGAAGCTTTCTTT.